These 27 T cell receptor beta chains were all obtained from the same sample, sequenced in a study of CD8 T cells in Susac syndrome. Roughly 0.5 to 1 ug RNA was reverse transcribed with random hexamers. TCRdb ran MiXCR on the immunoSEQ multiplex PCR reads and lists one entry per CDR3 protein. The top ten hold 0.085% to 0.095% of the sample, which has hundreds of thousands of distinct CDR3 sequences, nearly 97% seen once. The sequenced sample consisted of CD4+ T cells from PBMCs. All receptors come from a human donor with multiple sclerosis.

The chain recombines TRBV29-1 with TRBJ2-1; tentative D call: TRBD1 (6 bases). CDR1 SQVTM and CDR2 ANQGSEA come from the germline V gene. CDR3 size: 16 residues. V lost 5 bases and J 0 bases, leaving 17 bases between the germline ends. This CDR3 is CSVKFRGQRSYNEQFF. The CDR3 DNA sequence: TGCAGCGTTAAGTTCCGCGGACAGCGCTCCTACAATGAGCAGTTCTTC.

The chain links TRBV20-1 to TRBJ2-7; 8 bases are shared with TRBD2. V lost 4 bases to trimming and J lost 2 bases; unmatched junction nucleotides: 13. This CDR3 comprises 16 residues. Per germline, CDR1 DFQATT and CDR2 SNEGSKA (reference sequence). DNA of the CDR3: TGCAGTGCTAACCCCTTCACTAGCGGTTCCACCTACGAGCAGTACTTC. It encodes CSANPFTSGSTYEQYF.

The chain has TRBV30 and TRBJ1-1, with 9 bases identical to TRBD1. CDR3 length equals 14 residues. Per germline, CDR1 GTSNPN and CDR2 SVGIG (reference sequence). With V trimmed by 1 base and J by 7 bases, 7 bases remained unmatched. For the CDR3, the DNA is TGTGCCTGGAGTGACCTTGACAGGGGGTTTGAAGCTTTCTTT. Protein sequence: CAWSDLDRGFEAFF.

The V gene is TRBV7-9, the J gene TRBJ2-3; 7 nucleotides agree with TRBD2. Germline CDR1 is SEHNR and CDR2 is FQNEAQ (reference sequence). CDR3 length: 14 residues. Germline trimming cut 5 bases from V and 6 bases from J; bases unmatched to any gene: 8. CDR3 residues: CASSPHGRGDTQYF. CDR3 nucleotide sequence: TGTGCCAGCAGCCCCCATGGGCGGGGGGATACGCAGTATTTT.

This chain joins TRBV6-5 and TRBJ1-6; D uncertain. The CDR3 length is 13 residues. V gave up 1 base and J gave up 8 bases, with 6 bases separating them. Germline CDR1 MNHEY, CDR2 SVGAGI. The CDR3 sequence is CASSYFKDSPLHF. Written as DNA, the CDR3 is TGTGCCAGCAGTTACTTCAAGGATTCACCCCTCCACTTT.

The chain couples TRBV12-3 or TRBV12-4 to TRBJ1-2; the D is unclear. V gave up 5 bases and J gave up 3 bases, with 13 bases separating them. The CDR3 runs to 14 residues. DNA of the CDR3: TGTGCCAGCAGTGACTCAGGAGGAGACTATGGCTACACCTTC. It translates to CASSDSGGDYGYTF.

This chain joins TRBV29-1 and TRBJ2-1, with 9 nucleotides matching TRBD1. V dropped 5 bases and J dropped 4; count of bases not matched to a gene: 15. Germline assignment: CDR1 SQVTM and CDR2 ANQGSEA. The CDR3 has 17 residues. CDR3 sequence reads: CSVPGGGGTGSYNEQFF. CDR3 coding DNA: TGCAGCGTTCCAGGAGGAGGGGGGACAGGGTCTTACAATGAGCAGTTCTTC.

This clonotype was detected only once. V is TRBV29-1 and J is TRBJ2-7; 10 nucleotides match TRBD1. V gave up 7 bases and J gave up 0 bases; unmatched junction bases: 6. The germline V gene encodes CDR1 SQVTM and CDR2 ANQGSEA. The CDR3 runs to 14 residues. CDR3 DNA sequence: TGCAGCGCCTCGGGACAGGGGAGCTCCTACGAGCAGTACTTC. Protein product: CSASGQGSSYEQYF.

The V gene is TRBV20-1, the J gene TRBJ2-1, with TRBD2 matching over 11 bases. CDR1 and CDR2 (germline): DFQATT, SNEGSKA (reference sequence). The V gene end was trimmed by 0 bases and the J gene end by 6 bases; junction bases not matched to a gene: 7. CDR3 size: 16 residues. In nucleotides, the CDR3 is TGCAGTGCTAGAGATCCGGCTAGCGGGAGGTTCAATGAGCAGTTCTTC. It translates to CSARDPASGRFNEQFF.

This sequence joins TRBV20-1 and TRBJ1-1; no firm D call. The CDR3 consists of 13 residues. Trimming took off 7 bases at V and 1 base at J, with 13 bases between the two ends. Germline values: CDR1 DFQATT, CDR2 SNEGSKA (reference sequence). CDR3 in amino acids: CSVGRSWNTEAFF. In nucleotides, the CDR3 is TGCAGTGTCGGCCGGTCCTGGAACACTGAAGCTTTCTTT.

The J gene is TRBJ1-1, the V gene TRBV2; D is undetermined. V lost 8 bases and J lost 4, with 20 bases in between. Germline CDR1 reads SNHLY; CDR2 reads FYNNEI. The CDR3 contains 15 residues. The CDR3 loop reads CASAYYVGEGTEAFF. The CDR3 nucleotides are TGTGCCAGCGCGTATTACGTCGGGGAGGGCACTGAAGCTTTCTTT.

The rearrangement joins TRBV12-3 or TRBV12-4 to TRBJ2-3, with D possibly matching TRBD1 (6 bases). V was pared by 5 bases and J by 8 bases, with 14 bases between. CDR3 size: 13 residues. CDR3 DNA: TGTGCCAGCAGTCACGCAGGGGTGGGTACGCAGTATTTT. Protein product: CASSHAGVGTQYF.

This sequence joins TRBV30 and TRBJ1-2; 9 bases are shared with TRBD1. The CDR3 has 15 amino acids. The J segment lost 8 bases and the V segment lost 0 bases, leaving 10 bases of the junction unmatched. Germline V gives CDR1 GTSNPN, CDR2 SVGIG (reference sequence). CDR3 loop: CAWSVLLGTGKGYTF. The CDR3 bases are TGTGCCTGGAGTGTCCTCCTCGGGACAGGGAAAGGCTACACCTTC.

The chain links TRBV7-9 to TRBJ2-5, with no clear D. The length of the CDR3 is 13 residues. Germline-derived CDR1 and CDR2 are SEHNR and FQNEAQ (reference sequence). The germline V and J ends were trimmed by 5 bases and 2 bases, with 9 bases remaining between them. The CDR3 protein is CASSRAAQETQYF. The CDR3 DNA reads as TGTGCCAGCAGCCGGGCAGCGCAAGAGACCCAGTACTTC.

V gene TRBV24-1 combines with J gene TRBJ1-2; 8 nucleotides agree with TRBD1. V was pared by 4 bases and J by 4 bases, with 7 bases of the junction left unmatched. Germline CDR1 reads KGHDR; CDR2 reads SFDVKD. This CDR3 has 15 residues. The CDR3 spells CATSDPGQGAYGYTF. CDR3 nucleotides: TGTGCCACCAGTGACCCCGGACAGGGCGCCTATGGCTACACCTTC.

This clonotype has only one observation. This chain uses TRBV20-1 with TRBJ1-1; 8 bases match TRBD1. Trimming at V came to 6 bases and at J to 1 base, leaving 1 base not matched to a gene. CDR3 size: 12 residues. Germline V gives CDR1 DFQATT, CDR2 SNEGSKA (reference sequence). The CDR3 DNA follows: TGCAGTGCGGACAGGGAGAACACTGAAGCTTTCTTT. Translation gives CSADRENTEAFF.

The genes are TRBV7-9 and TRBJ2-7, with a weak D call TRBD2 (6 bases). CDR1 is SEHNR and CDR2 is FQNEAQ in the germline V gene (reference sequence). The CDR3 is 14 amino acids. V was trimmed by 5 bases and J by 5 bases, leaving 16 bases between them. CDR3 in amino acids: CASSGGIRVHEQYF. In DNA form, the CDR3 reads TGTGCCAGCAGCGGGGGGATCAGGGTCCACGAGCAGTACTTC.

This chain uses TRBV27 with TRBJ1-2; D remains ambiguous. V gave up 5 bases and J gave up 8 bases, with 21 bases separating them. The CDR3 runs to 15 residues. Germline V gene sequence: CDR1 MNHEY, CDR2 SMNVEV (reference sequence). The DNA for the CDR3 is TGTGCCAGCAGTCCCCAGCCTCCCCGCTTAGGGGGCTACACCTTC. As protein: CASSPQPPRLGGYTF.

Only one count was recorded for this clonotype. The chain has TRBV2 and TRBJ2-7, with 7 bases lining up with TRBD1. The CDR3 length is 14 residues. Germline V gene lookup returns CDR1 SNHLY and CDR2 FYNNEI. The junction had 7 bases not matched to a gene; V was cut back by 6 bases and J by 2 bases. This chain's CDR3 is CASSDSTGTYEQYF. CDR3 sequence (DNA): TGTGCCAGCAGCGACTCGACAGGGACCTACGAGCAGTACTTC.

The V and J genes are TRBV5-1 and TRBJ2-1; D perhaps matches TRBD2 (6 bases). The V gene lost 4 bases and the J gene lost 0 bases, with 8 bases spanning the gap. From germline, CDR1 is SGHRS and CDR2 YFSETQ. There are 14 residues in the CDR3. The CDR3 is CASSGGVSYNEQFF. The DNA of the CDR3 is TGCGCCAGCAGCGGCGGGGTCTCCTACAATGAGCAGTTCTTC.

The rearrangement uses TRBV27 and TRBJ1-6, with 8 positions matching TRBD1. Germline V gives CDR1 MNHEY, CDR2 SMNVEV (reference sequence). V was pared by 5 bases and J by 7 bases, with 7 bases of the junction left unmatched. The CDR3 loop spans 15 amino acids. The CDR3 spells CASSERTGRNSPLHF. CDR3 in DNA: TGTGCCAGCAGTGAACGGACAGGGCGAAATTCACCCCTCCACTTT.

This sequence joins TRBV2 and TRBJ2-3; D is possibly TRBD2 (6 bases). From germline, CDR1 is SNHLY and CDR2 FYNNEI. V was trimmed by 2 bases and J by 1 base, leaving 19 bases between them. There are 18 residues in the CDR3. CDR3 sequence (DNA): TGTGCCAGCAGTGAACCCCTTCATAGCGGTCCTGGCACAGATACGCAGTATTTT. It yields the protein CASSEPLHSGPGTDTQYF.

J is TRBJ1-2 and V is TRBV7-3, with unresolved D. Trimming cost V 2 bases and J 6 bases, with 10 bases left between them. The CDR3 is made up of 13 amino acids. Per germline, CDR1 SGHTA and CDR2 FQGTGA. The CDR3 DNA sequence: TGTGCCAGCAGCTTATCTTACCTCGATGGCTACACCTTC. Translated, it gives CASSLSYLDGYTF.

The V call is TRBV5-1, the J call TRBJ2-5, with D possibly TRBD2 on 6 matching bases. CDR3 length equals 14 residues. Per germline, CDR1 SGHRS and CDR2 YFSETQ. Trimming took 2 bases from V and 1 from J, leaving 9 bases between them. This chain's CDR3 is CASSFGSSQETQYF. In DNA, the CDR3 is TGCGCCAGCAGCTTCGGGAGCTCCCAAGAGACCCAGTACTTC. The variable domain in full, completed from reference TRBV5-1 and TRBJ2-5, reads KAGVTQTPRYLIKTRGQQVTLSCSPISGHRSVSWYQQTPGQGLQFLFEYFSETQRNKGNFPGRFSGRQFSNSRSEMNVSTLELGDSALYLCASSFGSSQETQYFGPGTRLLVL.

This chain uses TRBV2 with TRBJ2-7; TRBD1 matches 9 bases. This CDR3 has 15 residues. Germline V gene sequence: CDR1 SNHLY, CDR2 FYNNEI. With V trimmed by 2 bases and J by 1 base, 3 bases remained unmatched. CDR3 sequence reads: CASSERDRASYEQYF. CDR3 DNA sequence: TGTGCCAGCAGTGAAAGGGACAGGGCGTCCTACGAGCAGTACTTC.

V gene TRBV27 combines with J gene TRBJ1-1; TRBD1 matches 7 bases. Trimming at V came to 2 bases and at J to 4 bases, leaving 7 bases not matched to a gene. The CDR3 sequence is 15 residues long. Germline CDR1 reads MNHEY; CDR2 reads SMNVEV (reference sequence). CDR3 amino acids: CASSLDGRGGTEAFF. CDR3 coding DNA: TGTGCCAGCAGTTTAGATGGCAGGGGGGGCACTGAAGCTTTCTTT.

The V and J genes are TRBV27 and TRBJ2-3; 7 positions match TRBD1. Germline assignment: CDR1 MNHEY and CDR2 SMNVEV (reference sequence). V was pared by 6 bases and J by 5 bases, with 5 bases of the junction left unmatched. The length of the CDR3 is 13 residues. This CDR3 is CASSTRDRDTQYF. In DNA form, the CDR3 reads TGTGCCAGCAGCACAAGGGACAGAGATACGCAGTATTTT.